This TCR beta chain came from a study of blood T cell repertoires in COVID-19. The germline gives CDR1 SGHAT, CDR2 FQNNGV. Deletions cut 5 bases from V and 0 bases from J, with 11 bases between. The CDR3 extends over 15 amino acids. Clones were sequenced by immunoSEQ multiplex PCR, and TCRdb holds only the in-frame ones, with some missing. The repertoire holds about 210,000 clones, with around 84% as singletons. This chain uses TRBV11-2 with TRBJ2-1; tentatively, D is TRBD1 (6 bases). This clonotype originated in a human donor in a cohort sampled during active COVID-19. The source material was peripheral blood. CDR3 in amino acids: CASSKVRGSYNEQFF. The DNA of the CDR3 is TGTGCCAGCAGCAAAGTCAGGGGCTCCTACAATGAGCAGTTCTTC.